The present TCR beta chain was sequenced within a study of blood T cell repertoires in COVID-19. About the study: T cells, B-cell-depleted T cells, or PBMCs supplied cDNA or gDNA.

With 4 bases removed from V and 1 base from J, the gap between germline ends came to 8 bases. CDR1 is SGHNT, CDR2 YYREEE, per germline (reference sequence). This CDR3 region has 14 residues. As handled by the study authors: Scientists estimated how many nucleated cells there were by amplifying reference gene primers. Assay used: immunoSEQ multiplex PCR; TCRdb lists only in-frame clones, some missing. That table gives V, J and clone size, and the DNA gave D and trimming. The sample lists roughly 330,000 clones, about 91% occurring once. In this sample, this clone turned up once. The clonotype comes from a man aged 30 to 45 with COVID-19, enrolled during active disease. This chain connects TRBV5-4 to TRBJ2-2; weak D call: TRBD1 (5 bases). The sample comprised peripheral blood. CDR3 loop: CASSPTGNTGELFF. CDR3 sequence (DNA): TGTGCCAGCAGCCCCACAGGGAACACCGGGGAGCTGTTTTTT.